Given below is one T cell receptor beta chain in context. In the authors' methods: Nucleated cell counts were estimated from reference gene primer amplification. TCRdb's copy holds only in-frame clones and misses some; the assay was immunoSEQ multiplex PCR. The V and J calls and clone size come from that table; D and trimming were worked out from the DNA. The sample carries over 200,000 clones, approximately 88% recorded once. This CDR3 region has 15 residues. The germline V gene has CDR1 SGHTA and CDR2 FQGTGA. The V segment lost 2 bases and the J segment 6 bases; nucleotides outside the gene matches: 8. This sample is part of a study of blood T cell repertoires in COVID-19. Assignment of participants to cohorts was predicated upon participant-reported clinical history. A COVID-19 case was met by exposed participants within 2 weeks before study entry.

V usage is TRBV7-3 and J usage is TRBJ2-3, with 7 nucleotides matching TRBD1. Sequencing used PBMCs or T cells enriched from blood (not recorded which). This receptor was identified in a woman aged 30 to 39 who had been exposed to COVID-19. The DNA of the CDR3 is TGTGCCAGCAGCTTAGGGGGACAGCTAAGGGATACGCAGTATTTT. Translation: CASSLGGQLRDTQYF.